The 22 T cell receptor beta chains reported below all come from one sample, sequenced in a study of T-cell memory formation after mild COVID-19. Each CDR3 protein is one row after TCRdb ran MiXCR on the 5' RACE reads. The sample includes 250,000 or so distinct CDR3 sequences, under 20% of them seen just once. The specimen was PBMCs or a T cell subset sorted from them (not recorded which). All receptors derive from a man aged 18 to 29 who had mild COVID-19 (a few samples of this study predate the infection). Cell type and time point are not known.

The rearrangement links TRBV5-4 to TRBJ2-7, with 7 bases identical to TRBD2. This CDR3 has 15 amino acids. Germline lookup yields CDR1 SGHNT and CDR2 YYREEE (reference sequence). The junction had 9 bases not matched to a gene; V was cut back by 3 bases and J by 3 bases. The CDR3 here is CASSSKGGGNYEQYV. The CDR3 nucleotides are TGTGCCAGCAGCTCCAAGGGCGGGGGAAACTACGAGCAGTACGTC.

This clonotype showed up just a few times. This chain connects TRBV29-1 to TRBJ2-7; D uncertain. Germline CDR1 and CDR2: SQVTM and ANQGSEA. CDR3 length equals 12 residues. Trimming removed 7 bases at V and 2 bases at J, with 12 bases between. CDR3 coding DNA: TGCAGCGCCCGCTGGGCAACCTACGAGCAGTACTTC. Translation: CSARWATYEQYF.

The chain joins TRBV20-1 to TRBJ2-7, with D uncertain. CDR3 length: 11 amino acids. V was clipped by 6 bases and J by 0 bases, with 6 bases between them. Germline CDR1 is DFQATT and CDR2 is SNEGSKA (reference sequence). CDR3 loop: CSAPHSYEQYF. CDR3 nucleotide sequence: TGCAGTGCCCCTCACTCCTACGAGCAGTACTTC.

This clonotype was seen a few times. This chain connects TRBV6-5 to TRBJ2-7, with 12 bases identical to TRBD1. V shed 4 bases and J 5 bases; nucleotides not matched to a gene: 6. This CDR3 comprises 15 residues. From germline, CDR1 is MNHEY and CDR2 SVGAGI. CDR3 region: CASSSLGTGGNEQYF. The CDR3 DNA is TGTGCCAGCAGTTCCCTCGGGACAGGGGGCAACGAGCAGTACTTC.

This chain links TRBV27 with TRBJ2-5; 7 positions match TRBD1. Germline assignment: CDR1 MNHEY and CDR2 SMNVEV (reference sequence). After removal of 5 bases from V and 6 bases from J, the junction contained 3 bases not matched to a gene. The CDR3 spans 12 residues. CDR3 DNA: TGTGCCAGCAGTGTGACAGGGCAGACCCAGTACTTC. Its translation: CASSVTGQTQYF.

This clonotype appeared a few times. This rearrangement joins TRBV12-3 or TRBV12-4 to TRBJ2-5, with 12 bases identical to TRBD2. Germline trimming cut 5 bases from V and 6 bases from J; bases unmatched to any gene: 13. The CDR3 sequence is 17 residues long. The CDR3 reads CASSPRGGLAGTKTQYF. For the CDR3, the DNA is TGTGCCAGCAGTCCACGGGGAGGACTAGCGGGGACAAAGACCCAGTACTTC.

This clonotype has just one count. The V call is TRBV7-2, the J call TRBJ1-2, with no clear D. Between the trimmed V and J ends, which lost 1 base and 4 bases, there was a span of 7 bases. CDR3 size: 13 residues. CDR1 and CDR2 (germline): SGHTA, FQGNSA. The CDR3 here is CASSLGIGYGYTF. Written as DNA, the CDR3 is TGTGCCAGCAGCTTAGGTATTGGCTATGGCTACACCTTC.

This clonotype was picked up one time. The V call is TRBV7-9, the J call TRBJ2-4, with 7 bases matching TRBD2. The germline gives CDR1 SEHNR, CDR2 FQNEAQ (reference sequence). Trimming took 5 bases from V and 0 from J; bases not matched to a gene: 4. The CDR3 consists of 15 residues. For the CDR3, the DNA is TGTGCCAGCAGCCCACGGGGGGTAGCCAAAAACATTCAGTACTTC. It yields the protein CASSPRGVAKNIQYF.

The chain employs TRBV4-1 and TRBJ2-7, with 9 positions matching TRBD1. V gave up 3 bases and J gave up 5 bases; unmatched junction bases: 11. Germline V gene sequence: CDR1 MGHRA, CDR2 YSYEKL. The CDR3 totals 16 residues. CDR3 DNA sequence: TGCGCCAGCAGCCAGCTCCCGGGACAGGGATTCGACGAGCAGTACTTC. Protein: CASSQLPGQGFDEQYF.

The gene calls are TRBV2 and TRBJ2-2, with 8 positions matching TRBD2. The ends lost 6 bases at V and 1 base at J; junction bases unmatched: 4. The germline V gene has CDR1 SNHLY and CDR2 FYNNEI. This CDR3 is 15 amino acids long. CDR3 region: CASRAGAVNTGELFF. The CDR3 DNA follows: TGTGCCAGCAGAGCGGGGGCTGTGAACACCGGGGAGCTGTTTTTT.

This clonotype turned up a few times. The rearrangement joins TRBV7-9 to TRBJ2-1, with D maybe TRBD1 (7 bases). Trimming removed 5 bases at V and 0 bases at J, with 23 bases between. The CDR3 has 19 residues. CDR1 and CDR2 (germline): SEHNR, FQNEAQ (reference sequence). CDR3 loop: CASSLSRAGGQRSYNEQFF. Written as DNA, the CDR3 is TGTGCCAGCAGCCTGAGCCGGGCAGGGGGGCAGCGCTCCTACAATGAGCAGTTCTTC.

The chain couples TRBV12-5 to TRBJ2-7; 7 positions match TRBD1. The CDR3 is made up of 13 amino acids. Germline loops: CDR1 LGHNT, CDR2 FRNRAP. CDR3 region: CASNRGPSYEQYF. CDR3 DNA sequence: TGTGCCTCCAACAGGGGCCCCTCCTACGAGCAGTACTTC.

V is TRBV7-6 and J is TRBJ2-1; no firm D call. The CDR3 spans 13 residues. Trimming shortened V by 1 base and J by 10 bases, and 11 bases separated the two germline ends. CDR1 is SGHVS and CDR2 is FNYEAQ in the germline V gene. In DNA form, the CDR3 reads TGTGCCAGCAGCTTAGAGACGACGGGCGAGCAGTTCTTC. This translates into CASSLETTGEQFF.

This chain connects TRBV3-1 to TRBJ2-7; 9 positions match TRBD2. The length of the CDR3 is 15 residues. The J segment lost 2 bases and the V segment lost 3 bases, leaving 5 bases of the junction unmatched. CDR1 is LGHDT and CDR2 is YNNKEL in the germline V gene (reference sequence). CDR3 DNA sequence: TGTGCCAGCAGCCACAGTAGCGGGGGCCCCTACGAGCAGTACGTC. Protein product: CASSHSSGGPYEQYV.

The rearrangement links TRBV28 to TRBJ2-7, with TRBD2 as a possible D gene (6 bases). Trimming took off 6 bases at V and 3 bases at J, with 21 bases between the two ends. Looked up from germline, CDR1 is MDHEN and CDR2 is SYDVKM. The CDR3 sequence is 16 residues long. This CDR3 is CASSPLGRSVYYEQYV. CDR3 coding DNA: TGTGCCAGCAGCCCTTTAGGGAGGTCAGTATACTACGAGCAGTACGTC.

This clonotype occurred a few times. The V call is TRBV4-3, the J call TRBJ2-3; 8 bases fit TRBD2. The CDR3 has 15 amino acids. Germline trimming cut 1 base from V and 9 bases from J; bases unmatched to any gene: 9. Germline values: CDR1 LGHNA, CDR2 YSLEER. The chain's CDR3 is CASSQGGGGGHTQYF. CDR3 bases: TGCGCCAGCAGCCAAGGTGGTGGCGGGGGGCACACGCAGTATTTT.

This clonotype was counted between two and nine times. V usage is TRBV12-3 or TRBV12-4 and J usage is TRBJ1-2, with 11 nucleotides matching TRBD1. The CDR3 runs to 15 residues. J gave up 4 bases and V 6 bases, and 7 bases lay outside the gene matches. CDR3 nucleotides: TGTGCCAGCAGCCCAGGACAGGGGGCGACCTATGGCTACACCTTC. This gives the protein CASSPGQGATYGYTF.

The chain employs TRBV15 and TRBJ1-2; possibly TRBD1 for D (6 bases). Trimming took 7 bases from V and 1 from J, leaving 16 bases between them. CDR1 and CDR2 from the germline V gene are LNHNV and YYDKDF (reference sequence). CDR3 length: 15 amino acids. CDR3 in DNA: TGTGCCACCAAACACCGGGACACCTTTAACTATGGCTACACCTTC. Its translation: CATKHRDTFNYGYTF.

Only a few counts were recorded for this clonotype. The genes are TRBV6-2 or TRBV6-3 and TRBJ1-6, with 7 bases lining up with TRBD1. This CDR3 has 13 amino acids. Germline CDR1 and CDR2: MNHEY and SVGEGT. V trimming: 6 bases; J trimming: 7 bases; junction bases outside the gene matches: 3. The CDR3 loop reads CASRPQGNSPLHF. In DNA form, the CDR3 reads TGTGCCAGCAGGCCACAGGGGAATTCACCCCTCCACTTT.

The sample holds a few counts of this clonotype. CDR3 sequence reads: CASSLPGNYHYNEQFF. The DNA of the CDR3 is TGTGCCAGCAGTCTTCCGGGGAACTATCATTACAATGAGCAGTTCTTC. The chain uses TRBV6-6 and TRBJ2-1; a possible D gene is TRBD2 (5 bases). Trimming shortened V by 5 bases and J by 4 bases, and 18 bases separated the two germline ends. Looked up from germline, CDR1 is MNHNY and CDR2 is SVGAGI (reference sequence). This CDR3 is 16 amino acids long.

The chain is built from TRBV11-2 and TRBJ2-2, with 8 bases that match TRBD1. The V segment lost 0 bases and the J segment 10 bases; nucleotides outside the gene matches: 7. This CDR3 is 15 amino acids long. In germline, CDR1 is SGHAT, CDR2 FQNNGV. The CDR3 DNA follows: TGTGCCAGCAGCTTAGAGGGAACAGGGGGACTGGAGCTGTTTTTT. It encodes CASSLEGTGGLELFF. The variable domain in full, completed from reference TRBV11-2 and TRBJ2-2, reads EAGVAQSPRYKIIEKRQSVAFWCNPISGHATLYWYQQILGQGPKLLIQFQNNGVVDDSQLPKDRFSAERLKGVDSTLKIQPAKLEDSAVYLCASSLEGTGGLELFFGEGSRLTVL.

The rearrangement joins TRBV7-6 to TRBJ2-7; unclear D gene. The length of the CDR3 is 14 residues. V lost 1 base to trimming and J lost 7 bases, with 14 bases between them. Germline V gives CDR1 SGHVS, CDR2 FNYEAQ. The CDR3 coding sequence is TGTGCCAGCAGCTTAGTCCCACTGACCGGGGAGCAGTACGTC. Translated: CASSLVPLTGEQYV.